These 25 T cell receptor beta chains were all obtained from the same sample, sequenced in a study of blood T cells in healthy people across ages. Alongside a J-beta primer mix, a sample-barcoded 5' primer served in a second PCR lasting roughly 7 to 12 cycles. TCRdb re-called the 5' RACE reads with MiXCR, one entry per CDR3 protein. The sample has fewer than 2,000,000 distinct CDR3 sequences; around 40% are singletons. The sequenced sample was blood. All receptors come from a human donor in good health.

V usage is TRBV12-3 or TRBV12-4 and J usage is TRBJ2-2, with TRBD1 as a possible D gene (5 bases). V lost 6 bases and J 1 base, leaving 9 bases between the germline ends. CDR3 size: 14 residues. As DNA, the CDR3 is TGTGCCAGCAGGCTTGACAGGAACACCGGGGAGCTGTTTTTT. Protein: CASRLDRNTGELFF.

The rearrangement links TRBV11-2 to TRBJ1-4; D unclear. Germline CDR1 and CDR2: SGHAT and FQNNGV. The CDR3 has 19 residues. The V gene lost 0 bases and the J gene lost 2 bases, with 19 bases spanning the gap. The chain's CDR3 is CASSLEFRLLVQTNEKLFF. The CDR3 DNA sequence: TGTGCCAGCAGCTTAGAGTTCCGCCTCTTGGTCCAGACTAATGAAAAACTGTTTTTT.

The J gene is TRBJ1-4, the V gene TRBV5-1; D gene uncertain. The CDR3 sequence is 15 residues long. The V gene lost 0 bases and the J gene lost 7 bases, with 13 bases spanning the gap. Germline loops: CDR1 SGHRS, CDR2 YFSETQ. The CDR3 sequence is CASSLVGVLSEKLFF. The CDR3 DNA reads TGCGCCAGCAGCTTGGTTGGGGTGTTGAGTGAAAAACTGTTTTTT.

This clonotype appeared a few times. V and J are TRBV12-3 or TRBV12-4 and TRBJ2-4; D is perhaps TRBD2 (5 bases). CDR3 length: 14 amino acids. The V and J ends lost 6 bases and 13 bases respectively, with 22 bases between them. CDR3 bases: TGTGCCAGCAGCCTCGGACTGGCGGTCTACGGGCAGTACTTC. Translated, it gives CASSLGLAVYGQYF.

There are a few counts of this clonotype. The chain links TRBV5-1 to TRBJ2-5; tentative D call: TRBD1 (5 bases). The CDR3 length is 14 residues. Trimming took 0 bases from V and 5 from J, leaving 11 bases between them. CDR1 is SGHRS and CDR2 is YFSETQ in the germline V gene. CDR3 nucleotide sequence: TGCGCCAGCAGCTTGGAAGGGGTCGTCGAGACCCAGTACTTC. Its protein product is CASSLEGVVETQYF. The complete variable domain, with remaining parts taken from reference TRBV5-1 and TRBJ2-5, reads KAGVTQTPRYLIKTRGQQVTLSCSPISGHRSVSWYQQTPGQGLQFLFEYFSETQRNKGNFPGRFSGRQFSNSRSEMNVSTLELGDSALYLCASSLEGVVETQYFGPGTRLLVL.

This clonotype was detected a few times. This rearrangement joins TRBV11-2 to TRBJ2-1; D may match TRBD1 or TRBD2 (5 bases each). The CDR3 is made up of 16 amino acids. Looked up from germline, CDR1 is SGHAT and CDR2 is FQNNGV. Trimming shortened V by 0 bases and J by 9 bases, and 18 bases separated the two germline ends. This CDR3 reads CASSLDLGGDSPEQFF. For the CDR3, the DNA is TGTGCCAGCAGCTTAGATCTTGGGGGTGACAGTCCTGAGCAGTTCTTC.

This clonotype was observed once. This chain uses TRBV11-2 with TRBJ1-1, with D hard to call. V lost 6 bases and J 1 base, leaving 12 bases between the germline ends. Germline V gene data show CDR1 as SGHAT and CDR2 as FQNNGV. CDR3 length: 14 amino acids. The CDR3 nucleotides read TGTGCCAGCAGACGGAACAACCCGAACACTGAAGCTTTCTTT. Protein product: CASRRNNPNTEAFF.

The J gene is TRBJ2-4, the V gene TRBV18; 9 nucleotides align to TRBD1. The J call may be mistaken, given a closer DNA end match to TRBJ2-7. This CDR3 is built from 15 residues. The germline CDR1 and CDR2 sequences are KGHSH and LQKENI. CDR3 in amino acids: CASSPALGTGYEQYF. CDR3 in DNA: TGTGCCAGCTCACCGGCATTAGGGACAGGGTACGAGCAGTACTTC.

This clonotype was detected once. The chain has TRBV11-2 and TRBJ2-3; D uncertain. V lost 1 base and J 2 bases, leaving 13 bases between the germline ends. The CDR3 covers 16 residues. The germline CDR1 and CDR2 sequences are SGHAT and FQNNGV. CDR3 coding DNA: TGTGCCAGCAGCTTAGCATACAGTACGAACACAGATACGCAGTATTTT. Its protein is CASSLAYSTNTDTQYF.

V and J are TRBV29-1 and TRBJ1-1; 7 nucleotides match TRBD1. Germline CDR1 is SQVTM and CDR2 is ANQGSEA. This CDR3 is 15 amino acids long. The V gene end was trimmed by 6 bases and the J gene end by 8 bases; junction bases not matched to a gene: 18. The chain's CDR3 is CSVGYWGQTIPEAFF. CDR3 sequence (DNA): TGCAGCGTCGGATATTGGGGACAGACTATCCCAGAAGCTTTCTTT.

The chain uses TRBV7-6 and TRBJ2-3, with D tentatively TRBD2 (7 bases). The ends were cut back, 5 bases at V and 6 bases at J, with 18 bases in the middle. The CDR3 extends over 15 amino acids. Germline V gives CDR1 SGHVS, CDR2 FNYEAQ. DNA of the CDR3: TGTGCCAGCAGCCCTGGGGGGGGGCGAAGGGATACGCAGTATTTT. Its protein is CASSPGGGRRDTQYF.

Ten or more counts support this clonotype. The J gene is TRBJ2-7, the V gene TRBV12-3 or TRBV12-4; D unclear. V gave up 3 bases and J gave up 2 bases, with 8 bases separating them. CDR3 length: 13 amino acids. The CDR3 sequence: CASSFAPPYEQYF. In DNA, the CDR3 is TGTGCCAGCAGTTTCGCGCCCCCCTACGAGCAGTACTTC.

This clonotype was found a few times. The chain links TRBV3-1 to TRBJ2-5; D is unclear. V lost 4 bases and J 5 bases, leaving 14 bases between the germline ends. CDR1 is LGHDT, CDR2 YNNKEL, per germline (reference sequence). This CDR3 has 14 residues. The CDR3 loop reads CASSPHYDRETQYF. In DNA, the CDR3 is TGTGCCAGCAGCCCACACTACGATAGGGAGACCCAGTACTTC.

This clonotype was seen only a few times. This chain joins TRBV5-1 and TRBJ2-1; D is possibly TRBD2 (7 bases). CDR1 is SGHRS and CDR2 is YFSETQ in the germline V gene. Trimming left V 4 bases short and J 5 bases short, with 16 bases between. The CDR3 length is 15 residues. The CDR3 sequence is CASSPAGARNNEQFF. CDR3 DNA: TGCGCCAGCAGCCCTGCGGGGGCCAGGAACAATGAGCAGTTCTTC.

This clonotype was seen more than once but under ten times. V usage is TRBV6-4 and J usage is TRBJ2-2, with TRBD2 identical over 11 bases. The V gene end was trimmed by 3 bases and the J gene end by 2 bases; junction bases not matched to a gene: 2. The germline V gene has CDR1 MRHNA and CDR2 SNTAGT. The CDR3 extends over 16 amino acids. The CDR3 region is CASSEGLAENTGELFF. DNA for the CDR3: TGTGCCAGCAGTGAGGGACTAGCGGAAAACACCGGGGAGCTGTTTTTT.

This clonotype has only a few counts. The CDR3: CASSQEKAGGSDTQYF. The CDR3 DNA reads as TGCGCCAGCAGCCAAGAGAAAGCGGGGGGCTCAGATACGCAGTATTTT. This sequence joins TRBV4-3 and TRBJ2-3, with 9 bases aligning to TRBD2. The CDR3 totals 16 residues. Germline values: CDR1 LGHNA, CDR2 YSLEER. J was trimmed by 4 bases and V by 0 bases; bases with no gene match: 5.

This sequence joins TRBV11-2 and TRBJ2-1; TRBD1 agrees at 11 bases. The CDR3 is 16 amino acids. Germline V gene data show CDR1 as SGHAT and CDR2 as FQNNGV. Losses at the gene ends were 2 bases for V and 7 bases for J; bases not matched to a gene: 7. CDR3 loop: CASSLFGQGALNEQFF. CDR3 coding DNA: TGTGCCAGCAGCTTATTCGGACAGGGGGCCTTGAATGAGCAGTTCTTC.

The chain employs TRBV18 and TRBJ2-7; 9 nucleotides align to TRBD1. The V gene end was trimmed by 0 bases and the J gene end by 10 bases; junction bases not matched to a gene: 13. The CDR3 runs 16 residues. Germline V gene data show CDR1 as KGHSH and CDR2 as LQKENI. CDR3 nucleotide sequence: TGTGCCAGCTCACCACCCTATCACAGGGGGCAATTAAGACAGTACTTC. Translation gives CASSPPYHRGQLRQYF.

This clonotype was recorded only once. This sequence joins TRBV7-3 and TRBJ2-3; 8 bases line up with TRBD2. The germline V gene encodes CDR1 SGHTA and CDR2 FQGTGA. Trimming removed 5 bases from V and 4 bases from J; junction bases left unmatched: 8. CDR3 length: 15 residues. CDR3 sequence: CASSRDGGEADTQYF. The CDR3 bases are TGTGCCAGCAGCCGGGACGGGGGGGAGGCAGATACGCAGTATTTT.

This clonotype has a handful of counts. The J gene is TRBJ2-3, the V gene TRBV20-1; TRBD2 might be the D (7 bases). Germline-derived CDR1 and CDR2 are DFQATT and SNEGSKA (reference sequence). This CDR3 spans 15 amino acids. The CDR3, as DNA: TGCAGGGTAGGGGGGGGACTCAAAAGCACAGATACGCAGTATTTT. It yields the protein CRVGGGLKSTDTQYF.

This sequence joins TRBV6-2 or TRBV6-3 and TRBJ2-1, with D perhaps matching TRBD2 (6 bases). The germline CDR1 and CDR2 sequences are MNHEY and SVGEGT. Trimming cost V 5 bases and J 9 bases, with 17 bases left between them. This CDR3 is built from 14 residues. This CDR3 is CASSPRDSHGEQFF. CDR3 in DNA: TGTGCCAGCAGTCCCCGGGACTCTCACGGTGAGCAGTTCTTC.

This clonotype was seen a few times. This chain links TRBV2 with TRBJ2-5; no clear D gene. CDR3 size: 11 residues. The germline V gene has CDR1 SNHLY and CDR2 FYNNEI. V lost 2 bases and J 11 bases, leaving 9 bases between the germline ends. The CDR3 reads CASSEWSEQYF. The CDR3 DNA sequence: TGTGCCAGCAGTGAATGGAGTGAGCAGTACTTC.

This clonotype was picked up a small number of times. The chain combines TRBV9 with TRBJ2-7; no clear D. CDR1 and CDR2 from the germline V gene are SGDLS and YYNGEE. CDR3 length: 14 residues. Trimming stripped 0 bases from V and 3 bases from J, with 10 bases between. The CDR3: CASSVGFDDYEQYF. CDR3 sequence (DNA): TGTGCCAGCAGCGTAGGCTTTGATGACTACGAGCAGTACTTC.

The chain links TRBV27 to TRBJ2-1; 7 positions agree with TRBD1. CDR1 is MNHEY, CDR2 SMNVEV, per germline (reference sequence). Trimming took 6 bases from V and 5 from J; bases not matched to a gene: 7. This CDR3 spans 14 amino acids. The CDR3 region is CASSPRDSNNEQFF. DNA of the CDR3: TGTGCCAGCAGCCCTCGGGACAGTAACAATGAGCAGTTCTTC.

To note about this clonotype: A read error may account for a junction end that differs from germline. J is TRBJ2-2 and V is TRBV6-5; D may correspond to TRBD1 or TRBD2 (5 bases each). Germline CDR1 MNHEY, CDR2 SVGAGI. The CDR3 runs to 15 residues. DNA for the CDR3: TGTGCCAGCAGTTACTCGAGTGGGGGTGCCGGGGAGCGGTTTTTT. It yields the protein CASSYSSGGAGERFF.